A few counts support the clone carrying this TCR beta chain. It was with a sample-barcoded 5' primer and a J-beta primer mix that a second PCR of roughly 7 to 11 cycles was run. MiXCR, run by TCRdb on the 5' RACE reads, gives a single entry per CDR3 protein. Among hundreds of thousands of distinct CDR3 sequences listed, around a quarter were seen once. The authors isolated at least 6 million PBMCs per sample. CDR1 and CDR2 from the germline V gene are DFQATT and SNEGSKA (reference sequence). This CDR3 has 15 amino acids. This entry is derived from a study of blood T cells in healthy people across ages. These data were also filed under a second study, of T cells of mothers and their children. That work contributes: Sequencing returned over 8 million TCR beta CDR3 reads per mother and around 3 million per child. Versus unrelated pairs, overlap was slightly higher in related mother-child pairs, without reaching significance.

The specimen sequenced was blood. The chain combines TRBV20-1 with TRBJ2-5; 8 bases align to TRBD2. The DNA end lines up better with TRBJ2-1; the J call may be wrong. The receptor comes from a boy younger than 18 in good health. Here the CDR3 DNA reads TGCAGTGCTAGAGATCTTGGCGGGGGGACCAATGAGCAGTTCTTC. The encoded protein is CSARDLGGGTNEQFF.